These 27 T cell receptor beta chains were sequenced from one sample in a study of T cells in Graves' hyperthyroidism and ophthalmopathy. TCR beta CDR3 region amplification was performed from RNA transcripts. First-round RT-PCR of the TCR CDR3 relied on the HTBI primer set. TCRdb recomputed calls from the multiplex PCR reads with MiXCR, one row per CDR3 protein. The table includes approximately 620,000 distinct CDR3 sequences, about 15% detected once. The sequenced sample consisted of blood. The source of these receptors is a woman in her 30s with Graves' hyperthyroidism that later progressed to Graves' ophthalmopathy.

This clonotype came up many times. The V gene is TRBV9, the J gene TRBJ2-3; weak D call: TRBD1 (6 bases). V was cut by 7 bases and J by 2 bases, with 17 bases left in between. The CDR3 sequence is 15 residues long. CDR1 and CDR2 from the germline V gene are SGDLS and YYNGEE. CDR3 DNA sequence: TGTGCCAGCGCACAGGGAGCACTTACCACAGATACGCAGTATTTT. Protein product: CASAQGALTTDTQYF.

This clonotype was counted ten times or more. The V gene is TRBV6-2 or TRBV6-3, the J gene TRBJ1-4; D is perhaps TRBD1 (5 bases). The CDR3 runs 13 residues. V lost 3 bases to trimming and J lost 10 bases, with 12 bases between them. The V gene's germline CDR1 is MNHEY and CDR2 SVGEGT. CDR3 region: CASSYSSGAKLFF. CDR3 nucleotides: TGTGCCAGCAGTTATTCGAGCGGGGCAAAACTGTTTTTT.

This clonotype was recorded many times. This chain connects TRBV3-1 to TRBJ2-1; D call uncertain. V lost 4 bases, J lost 6 bases, and 7 bases lay in between. CDR3 length: 12 residues. CDR1 is LGHDT, CDR2 YNNKEL, per germline (reference sequence). CDR3: CASSRIGNEQFF. The DNA for the CDR3 is TGTGCCAGCAGCCGAATAGGCAATGAGCAGTTCTTC.

The V call is TRBV4-1, the J call TRBJ1-1; 8 bases line up with TRBD1. Losses at the gene ends were 1 base for V and 5 bases for J; bases not matched to a gene: 9. Per germline, CDR1 MGHRA and CDR2 YSYEKL. This CDR3 is built from 16 residues. The CDR3: CASSQVWAGGLTEAFF. The CDR3 DNA follows: TGCGCCAGCAGCCAAGTATGGGCAGGGGGCCTAACTGAAGCTTTCTTT.

This clonotype has a count of ten or more. The CDR3 coding sequence is TGTGCCAGCAGCTCGACAGGTCCTCCCATGAACACTGAAGCTTTCTTT. Translated, it gives CASSSTGPPMNTEAFF. The chain employs TRBV11-3 and TRBJ1-1, with a possible D match to TRBD1 (6 bases). The CDR3 is 16 residues long. V lost 4 bases and J lost 0, with 15 bases in between. Germline lookup yields CDR1 SGHNT and CDR2 YENEEA.

This clonotype was seen ten or more times. The chain combines TRBV19 with TRBJ2-1; D possibly corresponds to TRBD2 (5 bases). V was pared by 3 bases and J by 1 base, with 7 bases between. Germline CDR1 is LNHDA and CDR2 is SQIVND (reference sequence). There are 14 residues in the CDR3. CDR3 nucleotides: TGTGCCAGTAGTATGCCGGGATCCTACAATGAGCAGTTCTTC. Translating it yields CASSMPGSYNEQFF.

This clonotype was seen many times. The DNA of the CDR3 is TGTGCCAACACAGGGGGCGCAAGCAATGAGCAGTTCTTC. Its translation is CANTGGASNEQFF. The chain combines TRBV2 with TRBJ2-1; 9 positions agree with TRBD1. With 10 bases clipped from V and 6 bases from J, the junction kept 7 bases outside the gene matches. In germline, CDR1 is SNHLY, CDR2 FYNNEI. The CDR3 has 13 amino acids.

This clonotype was seen a handful of times. This chain links TRBV13 with TRBJ1-2; D is ambiguous. V lost 0 bases and J 3 bases, leaving 8 bases between the germline ends. The CDR3 extends over 14 amino acids. CDR1 PRHDT and CDR2 FYEKMQ come from the germline V gene (reference sequence). In DNA form, the CDR3 reads TGTGCCAGCAGCTTAGGGGCGGCGGACTATGGCTACACCTTC. Its protein is CASSLGAADYGYTF.

The sample holds many counts of this clonotype. The rearrangement joins TRBV6-1 to TRBJ2-1; D is perhaps TRBD1 or TRBD2 (5 bases each). CDR3 length: 15 residues. The V end lost 6 bases, the J end lost 4 bases, and 16 bases lay between the germline ends. Germline CDR1 reads MNHNS; CDR2 reads SASEGT. CDR3: CASRRDGDAYNEQFF. CDR3 nucleotide sequence: TGTGCCAGCAGGAGGGACGGAGACGCTTACAATGAGCAGTTCTTC.

This clonotype was detected many times. The chain uses TRBV28 and TRBJ2-7; possibly TRBD1 or TRBD2 for D (5 bases each). Trimming stripped 2 bases from V and 3 bases from J, with 14 bases between. CDR1 is MDHEN, CDR2 SYDVKM, per germline. The CDR3 runs 15 residues. DNA for the CDR3: TGTGCCAGCAGTTTAGAGGGAGCCAGGGACTACGAGCAGTACTTC. Translated: CASSLEGARDYEQYF.

There are many counts of this clonotype. CDR3 residues: CAWTLSRENYGYTF. In DNA form, the CDR3 reads TGTGCCTGGACCCTATCTAGGGAAAACTATGGCTACACCTTC. The gene calls are TRBV30 and TRBJ1-2, with D unresolved. Germline V gene lookup returns CDR1 GTSNPN and CDR2 SVGIG (reference sequence). Trimming took 4 bases from V and 2 from J, leaving 14 bases between them. This CDR3 region has 14 residues.

This clonotype appeared many times. This chain connects TRBV28 to TRBJ1-1; D unresolved. CDR1 is MDHEN and CDR2 is SYDVKM in the germline V gene. Trimming stripped 6 bases from V and 6 bases from J, with 14 bases between. This CDR3 has 13 amino acids. The CDR3 sequence: CASRSGLWSEAFF. In DNA form, the CDR3 reads TGTGCCAGCAGGTCGGGTCTATGGTCTGAAGCTTTCTTT.

Many counts were recorded for this clonotype. V is TRBV27 and J is TRBJ2-1, with 8 positions matching TRBD2. CDR1 is MNHEY, CDR2 SMNVEV, per germline (reference sequence). V lost 5 bases, J lost 9 bases, and 9 bases stayed unmatched. The CDR3 runs 14 residues. The CDR3, as DNA: TGTGCCAGCAGTGGACGGGAGGGCCTAATTGAGCAGTTCTTC. Translation gives CASSGREGLIEQFF.

This clonotype has ten or more counts. The chain recombines TRBV3-1 with TRBJ2-3; unclear D gene. V was clipped by 5 bases and J by 1 base, with 10 bases between them. There are 14 residues in the CDR3. Germline V lookup: CDR1 LGHDT, CDR2 YNNKEL (reference sequence). CDR3 sequence: CASSGNIRTDTQYF. CDR3 DNA: TGTGCCAGCAGCGGGAATATCCGCACAGATACGCAGTATTTT.

This clonotype was detected ten times or more. This chain uses TRBV5-5 with TRBJ2-5; D is unresolved. The germline CDR1 and CDR2 sequences are SGHKS and YYEKEE (reference sequence). V dropped 4 bases and J dropped 1 base, with 14 bases sitting between them. The CDR3 runs to 15 residues. The CDR3 sequence: CASSPLGGGQETQYF. DNA of the CDR3: TGTGCCAGCAGCCCCCTTGGCGGCGGCCAAGAGACCCAGTACTTC.

This clonotype was seen ten or more times. The chain has TRBV7-3 and TRBJ2-1, with D perhaps matching TRBD2 (6 bases). The CDR3 is 18 amino acids. V gave up 1 base and J gave up 3 bases, with 19 bases separating them. Germline lookup yields CDR1 SGHTA and CDR2 FQGTGA. The CDR3 spells CASSLIGGTSPSYNEQFF. Here the CDR3 DNA reads TGTGCCAGCAGCTTAATAGGCGGGACCTCACCCAGCTACAATGAGCAGTTCTTC.

This rearrangement joins TRBV20-1 to TRBJ1-5, with no clear D. The V end lost 1 base, the J end lost 4 bases, and 5 bases lay between the germline ends. Germline V gives CDR1 DFQATT, CDR2 SNEGSKA (reference sequence). The CDR3 runs 12 residues. CDR3 amino acids: CSARGPNQPQHF. In DNA, the CDR3 is TGCAGTGCTAGAGGCCCAAATCAGCCCCAGCATTTT.

This chain joins TRBV11-3 and TRBJ2-5, with TRBD1 matching 9 bases. In germline, CDR1 is SGHNT, CDR2 YENEEA. The CDR3 runs to 15 residues. Unmatched junction bases numbered 8, after V lost 5 bases and J lost 4 bases. CDR3 in amino acids: CASSPGTGRRETQYF. The CDR3 DNA sequence: TGTGCCAGCAGCCCAGGGACAGGGAGGCGAGAGACCCAGTACTTC.

In this sample, this clonotype turned up many times. The chain links TRBV20-1 to TRBJ2-3, with TRBD2 identical over 8 bases. The CDR3 loop spans 15 amino acids. Germline CDR1 and CDR2: DFQATT and SNEGSKA (reference sequence). The trim removed 5 bases at V and 7 bases at J, leaving 14 bases unmatched. The CDR3 nucleotides read TGCAGTGCTGGGCCAGCGGGAGCCACGGAGAATACGCAGTATTTT. It encodes CSAGPAGATENTQYF.

The genes are TRBV19 and TRBJ2-5; TRBD1 matches 8 bases. The CDR3 is made up of 13 amino acids. The V and J ends lost 4 bases and 5 bases, in that order; junction bases with no gene match: 3. Germline lookup yields CDR1 LNHDA and CDR2 SQIVND (reference sequence). This chain's CDR3 is CASSNTGGETQYF. Here the CDR3 DNA reads TGTGCCAGTAGTAACACAGGGGGTGAGACCCAGTACTTC. The full variable domain, its missing parts supplied by reference TRBV19 and TRBJ2-5, is DGGITQSPKYLFRKEGQNVTLSCEQNLNHDAMYWYRQDPGQGLRLIYYSQIVNDFQKGDIAEGYSVSREKKESFPLTVTSAQKNPTAFYLCASSNTGGETQYFGPGTRLLVL.

V usage is TRBV5-4 and J usage is TRBJ2-1; D gene unclear. Germline V lookup: CDR1 SGHNT, CDR2 YYREEE (reference sequence). The CDR3 sequence is 13 residues long. The ends were cut back, 2 bases at V and 7 bases at J, with 10 bases in the middle. The chain's CDR3 is CASSFVPQNEQFF. The CDR3 coding sequence is TGTGCCAGCAGCTTTGTCCCCCAGAATGAGCAGTTCTTC.

This clonotype has more than one count but fewer than ten. The chain joins TRBV6-5 to TRBJ2-7, with TRBD2 matching 11 bases. This CDR3 contains 18 residues. Germline CDR1 MNHEY, CDR2 SVGAGI. Trimming removed 2 bases from V and 5 bases from J; junction bases left unmatched: 14. The CDR3 sequence is CASSYGGNALLAGDEQYF. CDR3 sequence (DNA): TGTGCCAGCAGTTACGGAGGGAATGCTCTACTAGCGGGAGACGAGCAGTACTTC.

The gene calls are TRBV4-1 and TRBJ2-1; D perhaps matches TRBD2 (5 bases). Looked up from germline, CDR1 is MGHRA and CDR2 is YSYEKL. The ends were cut back, 0 bases at V and 8 bases at J, with 8 bases in the middle. The CDR3 loop spans 13 amino acids. The CDR3 spells CASSQERAYEQFF. The CDR3 region has the DNA TGCGCCAGCAGCCAAGAGCGGGCCTATGAGCAGTTCTTC.

The chain uses TRBV9 and TRBJ2-3; D is uncertain. This CDR3 spans 14 amino acids. V lost 2 bases to trimming and J lost 2 bases, with 9 bases between them. Looked up from germline, CDR1 is SGDLS and CDR2 is YYNGEE. CDR3 in DNA: TGTGCCAGCAGCGTTAGTGGTTACACAGATACGCAGTATTTT. It codes for CASSVSGYTDTQYF.

The sample holds many counts of this clonotype. This chain links TRBV27 with TRBJ2-5; 8 nucleotides match TRBD2. The CDR3 is made up of 12 amino acids. Germline assignment: CDR1 MNHEY and CDR2 SMNVEV (reference sequence). The trim removed 6 bases at V and 10 bases at J, leaving 7 bases unmatched. The CDR3 loop is CASRGAGAGQYF. As DNA, the CDR3 is TGTGCCAGCAGGGGAGCGGGAGCGGGCCAGTACTTC.

This clonotype was detected only a few times. CDR3 DNA: TGCGCCAGCAGCGTCGGGGGGGCGCCCTACGAGCAGTACTTC. Amino acid sequence: CASSVGGAPYEQYF. The V gene is TRBV4-1, the J gene TRBJ2-7, with 8 bases fitting TRBD2. V lost 5 bases to trimming and J lost 2 bases; unmatched junction nucleotides: 5. Per the germline V gene, CDR1 is MGHRA and CDR2 is YSYEKL. This CDR3 has 14 amino acids.

In its sample, this clonotype was seen once. The V call is TRBV20-1, the J call TRBJ1-5; no reliable D call. Germline V gives CDR1 DFQATT, CDR2 SNEGSKA (reference sequence). Trimming removed 1 base from V and 2 bases from J, with 9 bases in between. The CDR3 is 14 residues long. The DNA of the CDR3 is TGCAGTGCTAGAGCGGCAGGAGGCAATCAGCCCCAGCATTTT. This encodes CSARAAGGNQPQHF.